The subject of this entry is one T cell receptor (beta chain). The data stem from a study of graft-versus-host responses after intestinal transplantation. Findings of the study overall: Allograft clonal ratios (graft-versus-host to host-versus-graft) were high in patients who had graft-donor T cell macrochimerism. Recipient marrow harbored GvH clones, some of which surfaced first in ileum or blood. GvH clone levels peaked in circulation, and this peak was associated with early post-transplant HvG declines.

The data were produced by immunoSEQ multiplex PCR, yet TCRdb's version contains in-frame clones alone and is incomplete. The sample holds roughly 25,000 clones, 40% seen once. Responders that carried the CFSE label, about 200,000 of them, were plated with about 200,000 irradiated, violet-dye-labeled stimulator cells. Sequenced material: alloreactive CD4+ T cells from a mixed lymphocyte reaction culture, taken before intestinal transplant. Subset given: CFSE-low proliferating T cells sorted from roughly six-day pre-transplant mixed lymphocyte reaction (GvH or HvG direction). The sequence came from a human patient who received an intestinal transplant.

The CDR3: CASSQTVYEQYF. CDR3 in DNA: TGTGCCAGCAGCCAGACAGTCTACGAGCAGTACTTC. The chain recombines TRBV5-6 with TRBJ2-7; D perhaps matches TRBD1 (5 bases). Trimming left V 4 bases short and J 3 bases short, with 8 bases between. From germline, CDR1 is SGHDT and CDR2 YYEEEE. The CDR3 has 12 residues.